This T cell receptor beta chain was identified during a study of blood T cell repertoires in COVID-19. The wider study: Samples representing acute and convalescent COVID-19 were sourced from the United States, Italy and Spain. Nucleic acid was either cDNA or gDNA, and it came from T cells, B-cell-depleted T cells, or PBMCs.

CDR3 length equals 16 residues. Germline V gene data show CDR1 as LNHNV and CDR2 as YYDKDF (reference sequence). After removal of 0 bases from V and 5 bases from J, the junction contained 8 bases not matched to a gene. Methods used by the authors: Amplification from reference gene primers served as the basis for estimated nucleated cell counts. TCRdb's table, derived via immunoSEQ multiplex PCR, lists solely in-frame clones and lacks some. V and J calls plus clone size are reproduced from that table; the DNA served to infer D and trimming. Of about 150,000 clones listed, roughly 83% are singletons. The chain couples TRBV15 to TRBJ1-1; 8 bases agree with TRBD1. This TCR was sampled from a young man with active or convalescent COVID-19. Sequencing was done on a sample of peripheral blood. This CDR3 is CATSRDAQGARTEAFF. The CDR3 bases are TGTGCCACCAGCAGAGATGCGCAGGGGGCACGGACTGAAGCTTTCTTT.